This T cell receptor beta chain came from a study of T cells in Graves' hyperthyroidism and ophthalmopathy. On the study more broadly: Peripheral blood was acquired at first diagnosis, ahead of any therapy whatsoever.

Overall study findings and caveats: Using 13 V-J features, a model discriminated ophthalmopathy from stable hyperthyroidism.

Any patient presenting with uncontrolled infection, other autoimmune disease, pregnancy or lactation was left out. Fresh 10 ml peripheral blood yielded PBMCs. There are 17 residues in the CDR3. The ends lost 4 bases at V and 6 bases at J; junction bases unmatched: 16. The germline V gene encodes CDR1 MGHRA and CDR2 YSYEKL. Amplification of TCR beta CDR3 regions was performed using RNA transcripts as template. First-round RT-PCR of the TCR CDR3 relied on the HTBI primer set. TCRdb called the multiplex PCR reads again in MiXCR, with one record for every CDR3 protein. Among approximately 410,000 distinct CDR3 sequences listed, roughly an eighth were seen once. This clonotype was detected a few times. The antigen remains undetermined.

The clonotype comes from a woman aged 18-29 years with Graves' hyperthyroidism. The sample was blood. The chain uses TRBV4-1 and TRBJ1-2; 8 nucleotides match TRBD1. In nucleotides, the CDR3 is TGCGCCAGCAGCCTGCACACCGGACAGGGCGATACGGATGGCTACACCTTC. Translating it yields CASSLHTGQGDTDGYTF.